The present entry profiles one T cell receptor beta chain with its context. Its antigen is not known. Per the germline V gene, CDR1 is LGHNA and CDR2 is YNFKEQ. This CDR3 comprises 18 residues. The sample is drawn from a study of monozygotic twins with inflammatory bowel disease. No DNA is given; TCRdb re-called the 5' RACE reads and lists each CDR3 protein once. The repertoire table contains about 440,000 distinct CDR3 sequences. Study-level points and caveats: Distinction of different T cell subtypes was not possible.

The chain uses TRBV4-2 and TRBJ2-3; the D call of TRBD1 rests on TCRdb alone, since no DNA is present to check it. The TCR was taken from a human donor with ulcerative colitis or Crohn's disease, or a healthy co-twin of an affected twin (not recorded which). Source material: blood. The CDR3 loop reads CASSQDGLGRGDTDTQYF.